The present TCR beta chain was sequenced within a study of post-analysis software for immune sequencing data. The authors incorporated unique molecular identifiers into the TCR beta cDNA libraries. The T cell input of roughly 0.9 to 10 million gave roughly 460,000 cDNA molecules. From the PCR reads, TCRdb called clonotypes with MiXCR, one entry per CDR3 protein. This table holds some 800,000 distinct CDR3 sequences, 46% found once. The length of the CDR3 is 14 residues. J was trimmed by 3 bases and V by 5 bases; bases with no gene match: 2. The germline CDR1 and CDR2 sequences are SQVTM and ANQGSEA. The study's findings and limits: Higher frequency in patients than in controls was seen for about 5 TRBV segments, with TRBV5-6, TRBV5-1 and TRBV20-1 among them. Batch-mates among the samples co-clustered strongly by F measure. Those with multiple sclerosis, the patient group, showed significantly lower normalized Chao1 diversity than controls.

Comments on this clonotype: What it binds is not known.

The receptor's source is a girl under 18 with multiple sclerosis. The chain uses TRBV29-1 and TRBJ2-1; TRBD2 matches at 12 bases. The sequenced sample was blood. The CDR3 is CSVPGLAGYNEQFF. CDR3 DNA sequence: TGCAGCGTTCCGGGACTAGCGGGCTACAATGAGCAGTTCTTC.